This T cell receptor beta chain was sequenced for a study of T cell repertoires in cytomegalovirus infection. Study-level background: Researchers turned to recently identified HLA-C-restricted CMV epitopes as well as well-studied HLA-B-restricted ones. CMV infection together with matching HLA type was indicated by public TCR beta signatures.

In TCRdb, the reads were re-called with MiXCR into one record per CDR3 protein. The table has about half a million distinct CDR3 sequences, about 42% seen once. As for this clonotype: Its target is unknown.

Germline CDR1 reads SGHAT; CDR2 reads FQNNGV. Trimming took 1 base from V and 5 from J, leaving 18 bases between them. The CDR3 has 17 residues. Points from the study as a whole: Pooled public TCR beta family frequency picked out CMV carriers with the relevant HLA.

The rearrangement uses TRBV11-2 and TRBJ2-1; the D is unclear. Sequenced here: cultured PBMCs, sampled from culture after CMV antigen stimulation. The receptor was isolated from a human donor in good health (CMV status not recorded). Some clones in this sample may be carry-over from other donors' samples. The CDR3 bases are TGTGCCAGCAGCTTAGTATCTGGTCTCCCGAGGAACAATGAGCAGTTCTTC. Residues: CASSLVSGLPRNNEQFF.